The T cell receptor beta chain described here comes from a study of OX40 agonist ivuxolimab in advanced cancers. Some background on the complete study: Ivuxolimab, which targeted the costimulatory receptor OX40 (CD134), was an agonistic, fully human IgG2 monoclonal antibody. Intravenous ivuxolimab was administered to patients every 2 weeks at six dose levels: 0.01, 0.1, 0.3, 1.5, 3 and 10 mg/kg. Among the 50 to 55 dose-escalation patients, about 20 had hepatocellular carcinoma, roughly 15 melanoma, 9 renal cell carcinoma and 9 head and neck cancer. In the dose-escalation cohort, 82.7% of patients were male, and the mean age was around 60 years, with a range of roughly 23 to 85. Patients were allowed to have had prior anti-PD-1, anti-PD-L1 or anti-CTLA-4 therapy, and approximately 39% of the dose-escalation patients had been treated with checkpoint inhibitors. Partial responses occurred in three dose-escalation patients, of whom one had hepatocellular carcinoma and two had cutaneous melanoma. Peripheral TCRbeta sequencing was intended to test whether TCR sequence diversity was altered and clonal T-cell expansion was caused by ivuxolimab. The paper covers the monotherapy dose-escalation part of the phase I ivuxolimab trial, which included N ≈ 50 patients.

On the study overall, not on this receptor specifically: At doses of 0.1 to 3.0 mg/kg, clonal expansion of both CD4+ and CD8+ blood T cells was observed from baseline to week 6. The antigen specificity of the peripheral T cells that underwent clonal expansion was not determined. After ivuxolimab, expanded clones were on average more numerous among CD8+ T cells than among CD4+ T cells. In the 0.1-3.0 mg/kg groups, partial responders had among the lowest normalized peripheral clonal expansion, particularly in CD8+ T cells. Low levels of normalized T-cell clonal expansion were also seen in some nonresponding patients.

To sequence the TCRbeta CDR3 region, genomic DNA was isolated from the sorted cells. The immunoSEQ Assay was used to sequence the TCRbeta CDR3 regions. Imported from immuneACCESS, the table was reduced by TCRdb to in-frame sequences with V and J called. These copies leave out some clones; in studies compared against another copy, an unresolved V gene accounts for under half, and the cause of the remainder is not known. This sample has some 43,000 clones in its table, and approximately 87% of those were observed once. Roughly 40% of the sample is taken by the ten largest. Points on this clone: Its antigen target is currently unknown. Base qualities are not recorded, but no much larger clone differs from it by a single base.

As encoded in the germline V gene, CDR1 is MNHNS while CDR2 is SASEGT. The junction shows trimming of 7 bases on V and 2 bases on J, and the gene matches do not reach 5 bases of it. From its cysteine to its phenylalanine, the CDR3 spans 14 amino acids. CDR3 DNA is the only sequence kept; it has 42 bases, read in frame from the first base. The trial excluded patients who had a history of autoimmune disease or were on systemic immunosuppression. Peripheral blood for TCR sequencing was collected from all dose cohorts at baseline, on cycle 4 day 1, and on cycle 7 day 1. The samples were taken from a phase I, first-in-human, multicenter, open-label dose-escalation trial of ivuxolimab. Adults with locally advanced or metastatic head and neck squamous cell, hepatocellular, melanoma or renal cell carcinoma were enrolled in the trial. Before TCR sequencing, CD4+ T cells and CD8+ T cells from peripheral blood were sorted into separate populations.

This TCR was recovered from an adult with an advanced solid tumor such as melanoma, head and neck, liver or kidney cancer. The source was CD4+ or CD8+ T cells sorted from blood, collected in a trial of the OX40 agonist ivuxolimab. The rearrangement joined TRBV6-1 to TRBJ2-7; TRBD2 agrees with 10 junctional bases. In nucleotide form, the sequence is TGTGCCAGCACTAGCGGGAGAAGGACCTACGAGCAGTACTTC. Its protein reads: CASTSGRRTYEQYF.